This record concerns one T cell receptor beta chain sequence. Its antigen is undetermined. This CDR3 is built from 15 residues. The germline V and J ends were trimmed by 2 bases and 4 bases, with 16 bases remaining between them. The V gene's germline CDR1 is SGHKS and CDR2 YYEKEE (reference sequence). The study ran its PCR with 60 Vbeta and 13 Jbeta primers. Assay used: immunoSEQ multiplex PCR; TCRdb lists only in-frame clones, some missing. The sample yields 100,000 to 150,000 clones, approximately 87% seen once. The data belong to a study of cytomegalovirus exposure and HLA in healthy donors. Study overall: Earlier sequencing of about 200 million T cells yielded 120 million or so unique TCR beta sequences.

Study-wide points: Researchers reportedly found TCR beta sequences accurately predicted most subjects' HLA-A and HLA-B alleles. In a later analysis, HLA-C alleles had the fewest associated TCRs, DRB1 alleles the most.

This TCR derives from a man aged 35-49 years in good health and CMV-seronegative. The sequenced sample consisted of PBMCs. The rearrangement uses TRBV5-5 and TRBJ2-7; possible D gene TRBD1, 6 bases. The CDR3 DNA reads as TGTGCCAGCAGCTTCGGACCCCAGGGGAGATACGAGCAGTACTTC. Protein sequence: CASSFGPQGRYEQYF.